The 27 T cell receptor beta chains listed next were all sequenced from one sample in a study of technical replicates of blood from several donors. Libraries were prepared by immunoSEQ multiplex PCR; TCRdb keeps only in-frame clonotypes and omits some of them. Of around 68,000 clones in the sample, about 97% were seen once. Material for sequencing was T cells isolated from PBMCs. These receptors originate from a human donor in good health.

This sequence joins TRBV19 and TRBJ1-2; D uncertain. CDR3 length equals 16 residues. Looked up from germline, CDR1 is LNHDA and CDR2 is SQIVND (reference sequence). The V and J ends lost 1 base and 3 bases respectively, with 15 bases between them. The CDR3 DNA is TGTGCCAGTAGTATAGTCCTCGTCCTCGGTTACTATGGCTACACCTTC. Amino acid sequence: CASSIVLVLGYYGYTF.

The chain employs TRBV28 and TRBJ2-1; 9 bases are shared with TRBD2. The germline V gene encodes CDR1 MDHEN and CDR2 SYDVKM. The CDR3 sequence is 15 residues long. The trim removed 4 bases at V and 7 bases at J, leaving 8 bases unmatched. CDR3 nucleotide sequence: TGTGCCAGCAGTTCATGGCGGGAGGGGAGGAATGAGCAGTTCTTC. As protein: CASSSWREGRNEQFF.

This clone has just one count. The rearrangement joins TRBV27 to TRBJ2-7, with D perhaps matching TRBD2 (5 bases). The V gene lost 2 bases and the J gene lost 5 bases, with 10 bases spanning the gap. Germline V gene lookup returns CDR1 MNHEY and CDR2 SMNVEV (reference sequence). The CDR3 is made up of 13 amino acids. The CDR3 DNA reads TGTGCCAGCAGTTTAGGCGGGCCGAACGAGCAGTACTTC. It encodes CASSLGGPNEQYF.

This chain links TRBV7-2 with TRBJ2-7, with D tentatively TRBD1 (6 bases). Per the germline V gene, CDR1 is SGHTA and CDR2 is FQGNSA. The CDR3 sequence is 14 residues long. V gave up 5 bases and J gave up 3 bases, with 14 bases separating them. The chain's CDR3 is CASSARTEIYEQYF. In DNA form, the CDR3 reads TGTGCCAGCAGCGCGAGGACAGAAATCTACGAGCAGTACTTC.

The chain is built from TRBV13 and TRBJ2-7; D ambiguous. The V gene's germline CDR1 is PRHDT and CDR2 FYEKMQ (reference sequence). CDR3 length: 13 amino acids. The V gene lost 0 bases and the J gene lost 6 bases, with 9 bases spanning the gap. The CDR3 sequence: CASSLGLRSEQYF. The DNA of the CDR3 is TGTGCCAGCAGCTTAGGCCTCAGATCCGAGCAGTACTTC.

This chain links TRBV7-9 with TRBJ1-3; TRBD1 matches at 9 bases. The CDR3 is made up of 16 amino acids. V trimming: 5 bases; J trimming: 4 bases; junction bases outside the gene matches: 9. CDR1 SEHNR and CDR2 FQNEAQ come from the germline V gene (reference sequence). DNA for the CDR3: TGTGCCAGCAGCCCGGGGACAGGGTATTCCGGAAACACCATATATTTT. The encoded protein is CASSPGTGYSGNTIYF. The full variable domain, rest sourced from reference TRBV7-9 and TRBJ1-3, is DTGVSQNPRHKITKRGQNVTFRCDPISEHNRLYWYRQTLGQGPEFLTYFQNEAQLEKSRLLSDRFSAERPKGSFSTLEIQRTEQGDSAMYLCASSPGTGYSGNTIYFGEGSWLTVV.

The V and J genes are TRBV15 and TRBJ2-6, with 8 bases that match TRBD1. The CDR3 sequence is 14 residues long. Germline CDR1 and CDR2: LNHNV and YYDKDF (reference sequence). V shed 8 bases, J shed 3 bases, and the junction held 3 bases outside the gene matches. The CDR3 is CATWTGNGANVLTF. Written as DNA, the CDR3 is TGTGCCACCTGGACAGGGAATGGGGCCAACGTCCTGACTTTC.

CDR3 in amino acids: CASSRVGDYNEQFF. In DNA, the CDR3 is TGTGCCAGCTCAAGAGTTGGAGATTACAATGAGCAGTTCTTC. The V and J genes are TRBV18 and TRBJ2-1, with D unresolved. Per germline, CDR1 KGHSH and CDR2 LQKENI. The CDR3 contains 14 residues. The V end was cut by 5 bases, the J end by 4 bases, with 12 bases between.

The rearrangement links TRBV4-2 to TRBJ2-7; 8 bases are shared with TRBD2. CDR3 length: 16 amino acids. Germline CDR1 is LGHNA and CDR2 is YNFKEQ. Trimming at V came to 4 bases and at J to 1 base, leaving 9 bases not matched to a gene. The CDR3 spells CASSPLKREFSYEQYF. CDR3 DNA sequence: TGTGCCAGCAGCCCACTCAAGCGGGAGTTTTCCTACGAGCAGTACTTC.

V gene TRBV9 combines with J gene TRBJ2-2; TRBD1 aligns across 9 bases. CDR3 length: 16 residues. J gave up 2 bases and V 2 bases, and 4 bases lay outside the gene matches. Germline V gene lookup returns CDR1 SGDLS and CDR2 YYNGEE. The chain's CDR3 is CASSVTGGPNTGELFF. The DNA for the CDR3 is TGTGCCAGCAGCGTGACAGGGGGGCCTAACACCGGGGAGCTGTTTTTT.

This chain connects TRBV29-1 to TRBJ1-1; D is ambiguous. The CDR3 is made up of 12 amino acids. V was pared by 4 bases and J by 0 bases, with 6 bases between. Germline CDR1 SQVTM, CDR2 ANQGSEA. In DNA form, the CDR3 reads TGCAGCGTTGCCAGGATGAACACTGAAGCTTTCTTT. Protein: CSVARMNTEAFF. The full variable domain, rest sourced from reference TRBV29-1 and TRBJ1-1, is SAVISQKPSRDICQRGTSLTIQCQVDSQVTMMFWYRQQPGQSLTLIATANQGSEATYESGFVIDKFPISRPNLTFSTLTVSNMSPEDSSIYLCSVARMNTEAFFGQGTRLTVV.

This chain connects TRBV4-2 to TRBJ2-7; 10 nucleotides match TRBD2. Per germline, CDR1 LGHNA and CDR2 YNFKEQ. The CDR3 is made up of 15 amino acids. J was trimmed by 5 bases and V by 0 bases; bases with no gene match: 4. For the CDR3, the DNA is TGTGCCAGCAGCCAAGAGGGACTAGCGTCCCACGAGCAGTACTTC. It codes for CASSQEGLASHEQYF.

The chain has TRBV23-1 and TRBJ2-5, with TRBD1 as a possible D gene (5 bases). TRBV23-1 is given ORF status, its function remaining uncertain. This CDR3 has 13 amino acids. V lost 6 bases, J lost 1 base, and 9 bases lay in between. In DNA form, the CDR3 reads TGCGCCAGCAGCAGGGTAGGCCAAGAGACCCAGTACTTC. Translation: CASSRVGQETQYF.

This chain links TRBV6-5 with TRBJ2-7; a possible D gene is TRBD1 (5 bases). There are 11 residues in the CDR3. Germline values: CDR1 MNHEY, CDR2 SVGAGI. V was pared by 6 bases and J by 5 bases, with 8 bases between. CDR3 protein: CASREQDEQYF. The DNA of the CDR3 is TGTGCCAGCAGGGAACAGGACGAGCAGTACTTC.

The V call is TRBV13, the J call TRBJ1-4; 10 nucleotides agree with TRBD1. CDR1 is PRHDT and CDR2 is FYEKMQ in the germline V gene (reference sequence). V lost 3 bases and J lost 6; bases outside the gene matches: 1. This CDR3 comprises 14 residues. The CDR3 DNA sequence: TGTGCCAGCAGCTTTGGGACAGGGGATGAAAAACTGTTTTTT. It is translated as CASSFGTGDEKLFF.

CDR3: CASSFLGAPGYGYTF. Written as DNA, the CDR3 is TGTGCCAGCAGTTTTCTGGGGGCGCCTGGGTATGGCTACACCTTC. This chain connects TRBV28 to TRBJ1-2; D is perhaps TRBD1 (6 bases). The germline CDR1 and CDR2 sequences are MDHEN and SYDVKM. The CDR3 has 15 residues. The ends were cut back, 3 bases at V and 5 bases at J, with 16 bases in the middle.

This sequence joins TRBV4-1 and TRBJ1-1; possible D gene TRBD1, 5 bases. Germline lookup yields CDR1 MGHRA and CDR2 YSYEKL. CDR3 length: 17 residues. Trimming cost V 0 bases and J 1 base, with 15 bases left between them. The CDR3 reads CASSQDAAGWRNTEAFF. The CDR3 DNA is TGCGCCAGCAGCCAAGACGCGGCAGGGTGGAGGAACACTGAAGCTTTCTTT.

The chain recombines TRBV7-9 with TRBJ1-2; D is unclear. CDR1 is SEHNR and CDR2 is FQNEAQ in the germline V gene (reference sequence). The CDR3 length is 11 residues. V gave up 4 bases and J gave up 8 bases, with 8 bases separating them. In DNA, the CDR3 is TGTGCCAGCAGCTCGCTGGAGGGCTACACCTTC. Its protein is CASSSLEGYTF.

The count of this clone is one. This sequence joins TRBV5-1 and TRBJ1-1; no definite D call. The CDR3 runs to 15 residues. The germline V gene has CDR1 SGHRS and CDR2 YFSETQ. V was shortened by 0 bases and J by 1 base, with 10 bases between the two germline ends. The CDR3 is CASSLDSRQNTEAFF. Here the CDR3 DNA reads TGCGCCAGCAGCTTGGATTCCCGACAGAACACTGAAGCTTTCTTT.

V gene TRBV18 combines with J gene TRBJ2-7; no clear D gene. This CDR3 region has 13 residues. V was cut by 0 bases and J by 7 bases, with 10 bases left in between. Germline V gene sequence: CDR1 KGHSH, CDR2 LQKENI. The CDR3 DNA is TGTGCCAGCTCACCACCACCCAGAGGAGAGCAGTACTTC. It translates to CASSPPPRGEQYF.

The CDR3 sequence: CASSLVRGTGPEAFF. The CDR3 DNA is TGTGCCAGCAGCTTGGTTAGAGGGACAGGACCTGAAGCTTTCTTT. The chain joins TRBV5-6 to TRBJ1-1; TRBD1 matches 8 bases. The germline V gene encodes CDR1 SGHDT and CDR2 YYEEEE. Trimming removed 0 bases from V and 6 bases from J; junction bases left unmatched: 7. The CDR3 runs to 15 residues.

The V gene is TRBV4-1, the J gene TRBJ1-5; 7 bases fit TRBD1. The CDR3 sequence is 15 residues long. In germline, CDR1 is MGHRA, CDR2 YSYEKL. V lost 1 base, J lost 7 bases, and 7 bases stayed unmatched. Here the CDR3 DNA reads TGCGCCAGCAGCCAAGTACCACAGGGGCCGCAGCCCCAGCATTTT. This gives the protein CASSQVPQGPQPQHF.

V gene TRBV6-9 combines with J gene TRBJ1-1, with TRBD1 identical over 12 bases. This CDR3 region has 21 residues. J was trimmed by 4 bases and V by 7 bases; bases with no gene match: 25. Germline V lookup: CDR1 MNHGY, CDR2 SVAAGI. The CDR3 region is CASTSYPGQGAQLPFPTEAFF. In nucleotides, the CDR3 is TGTGCCAGCACCTCTTACCCGGGACAGGGGGCGCAACTCCCTTTCCCCACTGAAGCTTTCTTT.

The chain couples TRBV27 to TRBJ1-5; D is unresolved. Between the trimmed V and J ends, which lost 2 bases and 0 bases, there was a span of 11 bases. Per the germline V gene, CDR1 is MNHEY and CDR2 is SMNVEV (reference sequence). This CDR3 region has 16 residues. The chain's CDR3 is CASSLIGESSNQPQHF. CDR3 nucleotides: TGTGCCAGCAGTTTAATCGGGGAAAGTAGCAATCAGCCCCAGCATTTT.

The CDR3 DNA is TGTGCAAGTCGCCCGAGGGTGACAGGGAGAGGTTCTAATGAAAAACTGTTTTTT. Encoded protein: CASRPRVTGRGSNEKLFF. The rearrangement links TRBV12-2 to TRBJ1-4; the D call TRBD1 from the table was never checked on the DNA. TRBV12-2 is labeled a pseudogene. The CDR3 is 18 residues long.

V and J are TRBV7-8 and TRBJ1-1; D is unclear. Germline CDR1 reads SGHVS; CDR2 reads FQNEAQ. V was pared by 3 bases and J by 7 bases, with 12 bases between. This CDR3 contains 13 residues. The CDR3 sequence: CASSFEGGGEAFF. DNA of the CDR3: TGTGCCAGCAGCTTCGAAGGTGGCGGTGAAGCTTTCTTT.

The genes are TRBV6-5 and TRBJ2-7; the match to TRBD1 covers 12 bases. The V gene's germline CDR1 is MNHEY and CDR2 SVGAGI. J was trimmed by 4 bases and V by 6 bases; bases with no gene match: 4. The CDR3 sequence is 14 residues long. The CDR3, as DNA: TGTGCCAGCAGCCCGGGACAGGGGGCGTACGAGCAGTACTTC. Translation: CASSPGQGAYEQYF.